This T cell receptor (beta chain) was profiled in a study of blood T cell repertoires in COVID-19. Study-level information: Both acute and convalescent COVID-19 samples were obtained from the United States, Italy and Spain.

Only in-frame clones appear in the TCRdb table, and some are missing; sequencing was by immunoSEQ multiplex PCR. The sample holds 120,000 to 150,000 clones, around 89% seen once. CDR1 is MGHDK, CDR2 SYGVNS, per germline. V was pared by 4 bases and J by 8 bases, with 26 bases between. This CDR3 has 17 residues. Sequences were obtained from peripheral blood. The gene calls are TRBV25-1 and TRBJ1-2; possibly TRBD1 for D (5 bases). This receptor was taken from a woman older than 75 with acute or convalescent COVID-19. The CDR3 spells CASSAGSPFGTRKGYTF. The CDR3, as DNA: TGTGCCAGCAGTGCCGGCAGCCCGTTTGGGACTCGAAAAGGCTACACCTTC.